The following is a T cell receptor beta chain sequence with its context. Its antigen remains unknown. It was with 60 Vbeta and 13 Jbeta primers that the PCR ran. Generated by immunoSEQ multiplex PCR, the TCRdb table keeps only in-frame clones and is missing some. The data show 200,000 to 250,000 clones, 79% seen once. V was pared by 5 bases and J by 0 bases, with 10 bases of the junction left unmatched. The CDR3 extends over 16 amino acids. Germline assignment: CDR1 LGHNA and CDR2 YNFKEQ. This entry is derived from a study of cytomegalovirus exposure and HLA in healthy donors. Study results and limitations: An Asian-associated ancestry cluster reportedly showed fewer N-insertions than the approximately 620-donor mean in a later analysis. About 90% or about 30% of the time was how often most TCR beta V segments were productive, according to an earlier analysis. The authors excluded some V segments, including TRBV6-2 and TRBV6-3, as indistinguishable.

The receptor comes from a man aged 50 to 59 in good health and CMV-seronegative. This chain uses TRBV4-2 with TRBJ2-7, with TRBD1 identical over 7 bases. Sequencing input: PBMCs. The CDR3 nucleotides read TGTGCCAGCAGCTCCCTCGGACAGGCCTACTCCTACGAGCAGTACTTC. This codes for CASSSLGQAYSYEQYF.